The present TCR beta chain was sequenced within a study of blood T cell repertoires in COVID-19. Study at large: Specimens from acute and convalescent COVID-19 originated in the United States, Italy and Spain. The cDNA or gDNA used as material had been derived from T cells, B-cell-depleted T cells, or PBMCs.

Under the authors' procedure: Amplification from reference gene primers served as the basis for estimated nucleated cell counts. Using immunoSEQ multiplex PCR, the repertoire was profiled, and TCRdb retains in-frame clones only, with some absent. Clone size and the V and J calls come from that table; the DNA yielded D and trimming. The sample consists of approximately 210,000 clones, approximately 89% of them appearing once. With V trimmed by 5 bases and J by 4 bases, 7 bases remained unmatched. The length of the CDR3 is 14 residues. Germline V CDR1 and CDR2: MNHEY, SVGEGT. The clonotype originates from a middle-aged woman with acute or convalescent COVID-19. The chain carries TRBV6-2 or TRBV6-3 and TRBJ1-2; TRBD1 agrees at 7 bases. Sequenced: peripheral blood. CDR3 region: CASSGPGQLYGYTF. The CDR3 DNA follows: TGTGCCAGCAGTGGACCGGGACAGCTCTATGGCTACACCTTC.